These 8 T cell receptor beta chains were sequenced from one sample in a study of early T cells in non-severe SARS-CoV-2 infection. TCRdb redid the calling of the 5' RACE reads with MiXCR, one entry per CDR3 protein. The sample yields around 40,000 distinct CDR3 sequences, 5.9% seen once. Sequencing was performed on whole blood. The receptors come from an adult who was a healthcare worker with PCR-confirmed SARS-CoV-2 infection or an uninfected control (not recorded which).

This clonotype was counted at least ten times. The chain recombines TRBV29-1 with TRBJ2-3; the D call may be TRBD1 or TRBD2 (5 bases each). Trimming took 7 bases from V and 1 from J, leaving 15 bases between them. Germline CDR1 is SQVTM and CDR2 is ANQGSEA. This CDR3 has 14 amino acids. The CDR3 nucleotides read TGCAGCGGAGATGGGGGATCCGGCACAGATACGCAGTATTTT. Translated, it gives CSGDGGSGTDTQYF.

This clonotype was seen at least ten times. This sequence joins TRBV20-1 and TRBJ1-1; 11 nucleotides match TRBD1. V shed 5 bases and J 6 bases; nucleotides not matched to a gene: 14. The CDR3 is 16 residues long. Germline loops: CDR1 DFQATT, CDR2 SNEGSKA (reference sequence). This chain's CDR3 is CSAWPTLGTGGAEAFF. CDR3 bases: TGCAGTGCTTGGCCTACTCTTGGGACAGGGGGAGCTGAAGCTTTCTTT.

This clonotype has a count of ten or more. The chain links TRBV3-1 to TRBJ2-7; weak D call: TRBD2 (5 bases). Germline CDR1 LGHDT, CDR2 YNNKEL (reference sequence). The CDR3 length is 14 residues. Trimming stripped 2 bases from V and 5 bases from J, with 13 bases between. CDR3 DNA sequence: TGTGCCAGCAGCCAATCACTAGTATCTCACGAGCAGTACTTC. This encodes CASSQSLVSHEQYF.

In its sample, this clonotype was seen many times. This chain links TRBV7-2 with TRBJ2-1, with D possibly TRBD2 on 5 matching bases. The CDR3 covers 11 residues. CDR1 is SGHTA and CDR2 is FQGNSA in the germline V gene. V dropped 10 bases and J dropped 7 bases, with 11 bases sitting between them. CDR3 DNA: TGTGCCAACGAGGGCCTGAATGAGCAGTTCTTC. Protein product: CANEGLNEQFF.

This clonotype was found many times. V gene TRBV7-9 combines with J gene TRBJ2-7, with a tentative D call TRBD1 (6 bases). The V end lost 5 bases, the J end lost 0 bases, and 23 bases lay between the germline ends. Germline CDR1 and CDR2: SEHNR and FQNEAQ (reference sequence). The CDR3 runs to 18 residues. The CDR3 here is CASSHRATEAESSYEQYF. CDR3 bases: TGTGCCAGCAGCCACAGGGCGACAGAGGCGGAGAGCTCCTACGAGCAGTACTTC.

This clonotype has only a few counts. This chain uses TRBV11-2 with TRBJ2-7; D not certain. The CDR3 totals 15 residues. Trimming cost V 0 bases and J 0 bases, with 9 bases left between them. Looked up from germline, CDR1 is SGHAT and CDR2 is FQNNGV. The CDR3 DNA reads TGTGCCAGCAGCTTAGACACGTCGAACTCCTACGAGCAGTACTTC. Amino acids: CASSLDTSNSYEQYF.

This clonotype was detected ten times or more. This sequence joins TRBV20-1 and TRBJ2-1, with 8 bases fitting TRBD2. Trimming cost V 3 bases and J 3 bases; bases outside gene matches: 10. Germline CDR1 and CDR2: DFQATT and SNEGSKA (reference sequence). CDR3 length: 16 residues. This CDR3 reads CSASLNAGGSYNEQFF. CDR3 DNA sequence: TGCAGTGCTAGCCTCAACGCGGGAGGTAGCTACAATGAGCAGTTCTTC.

Only a few counts were recorded for this clonotype. J is TRBJ2-2 and V is TRBV6-5; D is undetermined. Germline V CDR1 and CDR2: MNHEY, SVGAGI. CDR3 length: 14 residues. The germline V and J ends were trimmed by 7 bases and 3 bases, with 12 bases remaining between them. The DNA for the CDR3 is TGTGCCAGCACCCCAGTCCGGGACACCGGGGAGCTGTTTTTT. Translating it yields CASTPVRDTGELFF.